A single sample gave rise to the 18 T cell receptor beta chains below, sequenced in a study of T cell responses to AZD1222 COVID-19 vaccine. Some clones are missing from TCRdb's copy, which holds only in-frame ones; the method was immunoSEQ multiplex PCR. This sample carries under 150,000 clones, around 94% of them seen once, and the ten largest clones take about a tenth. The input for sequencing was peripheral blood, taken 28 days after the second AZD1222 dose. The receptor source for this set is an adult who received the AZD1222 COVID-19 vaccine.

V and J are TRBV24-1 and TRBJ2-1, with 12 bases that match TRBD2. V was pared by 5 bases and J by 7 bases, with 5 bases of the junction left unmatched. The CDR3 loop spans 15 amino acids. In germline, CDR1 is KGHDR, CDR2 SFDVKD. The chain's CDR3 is CATSAQTSGSNEQFF. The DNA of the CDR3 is TGTGCCACCAGTGCCCAGACTAGCGGGAGTAATGAGCAGTTCTTC.

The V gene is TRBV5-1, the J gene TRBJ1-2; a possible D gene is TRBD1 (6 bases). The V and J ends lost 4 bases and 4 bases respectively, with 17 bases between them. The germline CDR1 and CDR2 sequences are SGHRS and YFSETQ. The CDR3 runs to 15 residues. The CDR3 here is CASSVRDTSLYGYTF. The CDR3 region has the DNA TGCGCCAGCAGCGTACGGGACACCTCACTCTATGGCTACACCTTC.

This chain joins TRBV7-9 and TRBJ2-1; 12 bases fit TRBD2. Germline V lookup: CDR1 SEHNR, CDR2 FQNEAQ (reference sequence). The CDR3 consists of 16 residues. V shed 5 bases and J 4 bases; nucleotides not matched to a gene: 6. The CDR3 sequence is CASSIGLAGKYNEQFF. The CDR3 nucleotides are TGTGCCAGCAGCATAGGACTAGCGGGGAAATACAATGAGCAGTTCTTC.

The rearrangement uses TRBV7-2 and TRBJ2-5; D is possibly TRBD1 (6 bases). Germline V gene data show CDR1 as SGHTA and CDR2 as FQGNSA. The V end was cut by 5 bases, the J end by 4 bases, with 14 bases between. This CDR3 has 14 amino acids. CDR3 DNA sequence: TGTGCCAGCAGCCCCAAGGGACACCGAGAGACCCAGTACTTC. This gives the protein CASSPKGHRETQYF.

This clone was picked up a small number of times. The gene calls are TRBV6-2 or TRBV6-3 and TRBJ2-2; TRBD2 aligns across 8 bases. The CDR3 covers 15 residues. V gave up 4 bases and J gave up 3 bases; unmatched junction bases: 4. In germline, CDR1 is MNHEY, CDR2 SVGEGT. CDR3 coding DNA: TGTGCCAGCAGTTCGGGACTAGGCGACACCGGGGAGCTGTTTTTT. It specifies CASSSGLGDTGELFF.

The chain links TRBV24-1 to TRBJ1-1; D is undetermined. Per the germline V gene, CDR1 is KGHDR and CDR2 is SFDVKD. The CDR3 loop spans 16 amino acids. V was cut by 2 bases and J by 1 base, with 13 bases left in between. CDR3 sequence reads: CATSDWQRAPNTEAFF. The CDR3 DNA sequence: TGTGCCACCAGTGATTGGCAAAGGGCCCCGAACACTGAAGCTTTCTTT.

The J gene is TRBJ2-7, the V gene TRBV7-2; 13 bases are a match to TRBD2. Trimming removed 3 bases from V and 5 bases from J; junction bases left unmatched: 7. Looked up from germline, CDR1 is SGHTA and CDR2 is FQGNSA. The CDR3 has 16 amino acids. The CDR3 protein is CASSFKRLAGGDEQYF. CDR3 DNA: TGTGCCAGCAGCTTCAAACGACTAGCGGGAGGAGACGAGCAGTACTTC.

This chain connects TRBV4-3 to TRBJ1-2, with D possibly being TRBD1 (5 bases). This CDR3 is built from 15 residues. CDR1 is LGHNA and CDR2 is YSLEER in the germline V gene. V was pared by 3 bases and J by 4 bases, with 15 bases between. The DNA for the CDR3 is TGCGCCAGCAGCCATGACGAAGGGGCTAGCTATGGCTACACCTTC. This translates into CASSHDEGASYGYTF.

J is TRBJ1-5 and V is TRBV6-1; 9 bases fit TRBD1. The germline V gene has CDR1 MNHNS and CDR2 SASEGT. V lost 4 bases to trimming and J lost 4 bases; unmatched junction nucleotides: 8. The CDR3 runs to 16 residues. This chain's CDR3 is CASSGQAGQGNQPQHF. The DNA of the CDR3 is TGTGCCAGCAGTGGCCAGGCGGGACAGGGAAATCAGCCCCAGCATTTT.

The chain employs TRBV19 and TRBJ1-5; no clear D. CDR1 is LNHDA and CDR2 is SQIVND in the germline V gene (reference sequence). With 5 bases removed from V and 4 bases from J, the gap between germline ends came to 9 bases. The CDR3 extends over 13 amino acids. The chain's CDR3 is CASSGYLNQPQHF. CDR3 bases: TGTGCCAGTAGTGGTTACCTAAATCAGCCCCAGCATTTT.

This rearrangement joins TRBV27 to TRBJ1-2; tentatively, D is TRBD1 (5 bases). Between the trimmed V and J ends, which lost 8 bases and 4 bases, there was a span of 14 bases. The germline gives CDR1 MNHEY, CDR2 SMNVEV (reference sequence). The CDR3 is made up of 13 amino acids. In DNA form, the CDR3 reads TGTGCCAGCCCCCCAAAGGGGTCCTATGGCTACACCTTC. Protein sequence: CASPPKGSYGYTF.

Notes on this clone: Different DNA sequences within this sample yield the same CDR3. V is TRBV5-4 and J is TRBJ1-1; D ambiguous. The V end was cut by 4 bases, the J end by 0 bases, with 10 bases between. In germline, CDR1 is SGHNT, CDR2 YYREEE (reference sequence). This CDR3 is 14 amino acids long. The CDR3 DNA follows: TGTGCCAGCAGCCTACAAGGGATGAACACTGAAGCTTTCTTT. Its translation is CASSLQGMNTEAFF.

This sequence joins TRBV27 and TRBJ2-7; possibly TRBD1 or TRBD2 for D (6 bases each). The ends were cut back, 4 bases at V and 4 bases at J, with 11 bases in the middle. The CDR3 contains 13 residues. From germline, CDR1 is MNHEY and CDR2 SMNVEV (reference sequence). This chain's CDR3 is CASSSGAGYEQYF. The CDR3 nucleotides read TGTGCCAGCAGTTCGGGGGCGGGATACGAGCAGTACTTC.

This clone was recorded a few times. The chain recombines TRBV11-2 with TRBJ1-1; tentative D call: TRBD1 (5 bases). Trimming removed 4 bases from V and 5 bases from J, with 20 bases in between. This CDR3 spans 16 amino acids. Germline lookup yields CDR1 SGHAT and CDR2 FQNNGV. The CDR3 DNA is TGTGCCAGCAGCTCCGGGACGGGCGCAGATTGGACTGAAGCTTTCTTT. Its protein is CASSSGTGADWTEAFF.

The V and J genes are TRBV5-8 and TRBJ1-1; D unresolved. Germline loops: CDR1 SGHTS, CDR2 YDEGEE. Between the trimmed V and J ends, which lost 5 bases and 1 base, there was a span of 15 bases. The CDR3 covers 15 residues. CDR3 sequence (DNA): TGTGCCAGCAGATCGGGTGGGTCCCGGAACACTGAAGCTTTCTTT. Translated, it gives CASRSGGSRNTEAFF.

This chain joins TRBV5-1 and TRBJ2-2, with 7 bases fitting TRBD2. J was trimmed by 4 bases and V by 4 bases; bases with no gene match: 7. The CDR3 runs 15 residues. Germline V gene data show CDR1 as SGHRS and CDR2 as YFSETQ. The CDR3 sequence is CASSLQLAGTGELFF. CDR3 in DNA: TGCGCCAGCAGCCTCCAATTAGCGGGCACCGGGGAGCTGTTTTTT.

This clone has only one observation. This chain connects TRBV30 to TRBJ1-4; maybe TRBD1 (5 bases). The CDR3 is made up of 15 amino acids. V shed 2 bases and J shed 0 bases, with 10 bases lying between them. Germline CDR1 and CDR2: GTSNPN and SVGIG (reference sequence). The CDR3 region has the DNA TGTGCCTGGAGTCTAACAGGCACAACTAATGAAAAACTGTTTTTT. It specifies CAWSLTGTTNEKLFF.

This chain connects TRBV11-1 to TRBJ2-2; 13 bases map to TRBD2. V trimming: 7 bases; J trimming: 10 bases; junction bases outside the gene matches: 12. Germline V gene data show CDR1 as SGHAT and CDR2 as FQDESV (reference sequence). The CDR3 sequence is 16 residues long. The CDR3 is CASTLSGLAGSEELFF. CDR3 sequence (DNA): TGTGCCAGCACCCTTTCGGGACTAGCGGGATCAGAGGAGCTGTTTTTT. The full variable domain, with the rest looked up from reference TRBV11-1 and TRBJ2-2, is EAEVAQSPRYKITEKSQAVAFWCDPISGHATLYWYRQILGQGPELLVQFQDESVVDDSQLPKDRFSAERLKGVDSTLKIQPAELGDSAMYLCASTLSGLAGSEELFFGEGSRLTVL.